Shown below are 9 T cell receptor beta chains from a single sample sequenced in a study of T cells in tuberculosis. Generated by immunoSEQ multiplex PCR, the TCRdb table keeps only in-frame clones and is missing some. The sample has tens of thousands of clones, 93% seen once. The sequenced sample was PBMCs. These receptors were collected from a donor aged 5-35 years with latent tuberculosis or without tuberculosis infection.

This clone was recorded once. CDR3 bases: TGTGCCAGTTCCCGGACTAGGTACAATGAGCAGTTCTTC. It is translated as CASSRTRYNEQFF. The V and J genes are TRBV6-4 and TRBJ2-1, with 7 bases fitting TRBD2. The germline CDR1 and CDR2 sequences are MRHNA and SNTAGT. Trimming took 9 bases from V and 4 from J; bases not matched to a gene: 6. The CDR3 covers 13 residues.

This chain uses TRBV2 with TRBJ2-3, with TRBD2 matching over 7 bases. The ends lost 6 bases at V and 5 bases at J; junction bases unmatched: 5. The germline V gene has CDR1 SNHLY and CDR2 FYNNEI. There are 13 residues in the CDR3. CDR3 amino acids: CASRAGEEDTQYF. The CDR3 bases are TGTGCCAGCAGGGCGGGGGAGGAAGATACGCAGTATTTT.

For the CDR3, the DNA is TGCGCCAGCAGCTTGGAAAAAGGGGCCCACGAGCAGTACTTC. Protein product: CASSLEKGAHEQYF. The chain joins TRBV5-1 to TRBJ2-7, with D possibly matching TRBD1 (5 bases). Germline V gene lookup returns CDR1 SGHRS and CDR2 YFSETQ. V lost 0 bases, J lost 5 bases, and 12 bases lay in between. This CDR3 comprises 14 residues.

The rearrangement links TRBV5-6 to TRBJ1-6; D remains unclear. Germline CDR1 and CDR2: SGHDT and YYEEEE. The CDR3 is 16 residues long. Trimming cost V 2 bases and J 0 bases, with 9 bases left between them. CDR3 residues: CASSLWLSSYNSPLHF. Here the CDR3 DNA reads TGTGCCAGCAGCTTATGGTTGAGCTCCTATAATTCACCCCTCCACTTT.

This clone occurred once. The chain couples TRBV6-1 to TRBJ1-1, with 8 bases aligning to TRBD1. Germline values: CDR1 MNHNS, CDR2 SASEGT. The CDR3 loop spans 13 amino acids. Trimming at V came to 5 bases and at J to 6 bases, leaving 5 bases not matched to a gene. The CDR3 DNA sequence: TGTGCCAGCAGTCCGGACAGGGTGGCTGAAGCTTTCTTT. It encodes CASSPDRVAEAFF.

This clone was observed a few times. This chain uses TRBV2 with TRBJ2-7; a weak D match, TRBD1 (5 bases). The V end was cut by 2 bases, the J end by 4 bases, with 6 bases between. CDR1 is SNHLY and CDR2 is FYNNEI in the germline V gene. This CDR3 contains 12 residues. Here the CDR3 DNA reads TGTGCCAGCAGTGAAAGACAGTACGAGCAGTACTTC. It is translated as CASSERQYEQYF.

The CDR3 DNA reads TGTGCCAGCAGCGAACAGGGGGTGAGCTACACCTTC. The encoded protein is CASSEQGVSYTF. This chain links TRBV14 with TRBJ1-2, with 8 bases identical to TRBD1. After removal of 5 bases from V and 9 bases from J, the junction contained 5 bases not matched to a gene. This CDR3 contains 12 residues. Germline V CDR1 and CDR2: SGHDN, FVKESK.

The CDR3 DNA reads as TGTGCCATCAGTGAGAGGAGTGGAAACACCATATATTTT. Translation gives CAISERSGNTIYF. V and J are TRBV10-3 and TRBJ1-3; D gene unclear. Looked up from germline, CDR1 is ENHRY and CDR2 is SYGVKD. The CDR3 spans 13 residues. V was cut by 2 bases and J by 3 bases, with 5 bases left in between.

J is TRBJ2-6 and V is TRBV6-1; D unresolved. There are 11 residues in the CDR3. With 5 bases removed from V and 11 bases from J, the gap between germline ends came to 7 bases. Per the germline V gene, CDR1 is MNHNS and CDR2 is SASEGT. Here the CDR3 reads CASSPRDVLTF. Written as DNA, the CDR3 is TGTGCCAGCAGTCCCCGGGACGTCCTGACTTTC.